The 8 T cell receptor beta chains below all came from one sample that was sequenced in a study of early T cells in non-severe SARS-CoV-2 infection. TCRdb processed the 5' RACE reads anew with MiXCR; each CDR3 protein has one entry. The top ten hold more than 10% of the sample, which has around 70,000 distinct CDR3 sequences, roughly 16% seen once. Sequenced: whole blood. Receptors were obtained from an adult who was a healthcare worker with PCR-confirmed SARS-CoV-2 infection or an uninfected control (not recorded which).

This rearrangement joins TRBV21-1 to TRBJ2-5; TRBD2, the table's D call, was not compared with the DNA. TRBV21-1 is described as a pseudogene. The CDR3 runs to 17 residues. CDR3 DNA: TGTGCCAGCAGCAAATTGCCCCGGCGGGAGGGCGCAGAGACCCAGTACTTC. This translates into CASSKLPRREGAETQYF.

This clonotype was recorded many times. This chain connects TRBV11-2 to TRBJ1-2; 7 nucleotides line up with TRBD1. This CDR3 has 14 amino acids. Trimming took 5 bases from V and 7 from J; bases not matched to a gene: 10. The germline CDR1 and CDR2 sequences are SGHAT and FQNNGV. The CDR3 nucleotides are TGTGCCAGCAGCACGACAGGGTATACCCCTGGCTACACCTTC. Protein sequence: CASSTTGYTPGYTF.

This clonotype appeared a few times. The V call is TRBV7-3, the J call TRBJ2-1; D uncertain. The germline V and J ends were trimmed by 5 bases and 4 bases, with 18 bases remaining between them. This CDR3 has 16 residues. Looked up from germline, CDR1 is SGHTA and CDR2 is FQGTGA. This CDR3 reads CASSQKSVSEYNEQFF. CDR3 sequence (DNA): TGTGCCAGCAGCCAAAAATCCGTCTCTGAGTACAATGAGCAGTTCTTC.

This clonotype was seen many times. The chain uses TRBV4-3 and TRBJ2-7, with D perhaps matching TRBD2 (6 bases). The CDR3 is 16 amino acids. Germline CDR1 LGHNA, CDR2 YSLEER. V lost 2 bases to trimming and J lost 1 base, with 15 bases between them. CDR3: CASSQSPLATSYEQYF. The CDR3 nucleotides read TGCGCCAGCAGCCAATCTCCACTAGCAACATCCTACGAGCAGTACTTC.

The sample holds a few counts of this clonotype. The chain carries TRBV3-2 and TRBJ1-4; the table's D call of TRBD1 was not tested on the DNA. TRBV3-2 has pseudogene status. The CDR3 loop spans 17 amino acids. CDR3 in amino acids: CASSPDRTTSTNEKLFF. The CDR3 nucleotides are TGTGCCAGCAGCCCGGACAGGACGACCTCAACTAATGAAAAACTGTTTTTT.

On this clonotype itself: The CDR3 ends on some other residue instead of the conserved phenylalanine or tryptophan, so this is likely a read error. This sequence joins TRBV29-1 and TRBJ2-7; 7 bases match TRBD2. The V segment lost 0 bases and the J segment 2 bases; nucleotides outside the gene matches: 1. Germline lookup yields CDR1 SQVTM and CDR2 ANQGSEA. The CDR3 has 13 amino acids. The CDR3 protein is CSVEDTSAYEQYY. Here the CDR3 DNA reads TGCAGCGTTGAAGATACTAGCGCCTACGAGCAGTACTAC.

Ten or more counts support this clonotype. The germline gene is not matched at one end of the junction; a read error may be the cause. The chain couples TRBV7-7 to TRBJ2-1, with 14 bases lining up with TRBD2. CDR3 size: 15 residues. Germline lookup yields CDR1 SSHAT and CDR2 FNYEAQ (reference sequence). The CDR3 DNA sequence: TGTGCTAGCAGCGACGGACTAGCGGGAGGTGCTGGGCAGTTCTTC. This gives the protein CASSDGLAGGAGQFF.

This chain links TRBV6-2 or TRBV6-3 with TRBJ1-2; D might be TRBD1 (5 bases). Trimming cost V 7 bases and J 7 bases, with 19 bases left between them. There are 14 residues in the CDR3. CDR1 and CDR2 (germline): MNHEY, SVGEGT. This CDR3 reads CASTLREGRGGYTF. The CDR3 DNA is TGTGCCAGCACCCTACGGGAGGGGAGAGGTGGCTACACCTTC.